This T cell receptor (beta chain) was sequenced during a study of T cell responses to AZD1222 COVID-19 vaccine. The study's findings and limits: Donors were chiefly white British, with a greater number of females, and clonal diversity was perhaps underestimated. Only a handful of individuals given AZD1222 were seropositive at baseline. In the spike-specific TCR repertoire, nearly half reportedly target unmutated variant regions.

The method was immunoSEQ multiplex PCR; TCRdb's version includes in-frame clones alone and lacks a portion of them. This table holds 150,000 or so clones, approximately 90% found once. V shed 5 bases and J shed 6 bases, with 16 bases lying between them. The germline gives CDR1 MNHEY, CDR2 SVGAGI. The CDR3 extends over 14 amino acids. This clone was found once. Its antigen is currently unknown. The specimen comprised peripheral blood, sampled on day 0 of MenACWY control vaccination. This chain links TRBV6-5 with TRBJ1-2; D is uncertain. The origin of this receptor is an adult in good health. The CDR3 bases are TGTGCCAGCAGTCAATGGGGTGGATCCGATGGCTACACCTTC. It codes for CASSQWGGSDGYTF.